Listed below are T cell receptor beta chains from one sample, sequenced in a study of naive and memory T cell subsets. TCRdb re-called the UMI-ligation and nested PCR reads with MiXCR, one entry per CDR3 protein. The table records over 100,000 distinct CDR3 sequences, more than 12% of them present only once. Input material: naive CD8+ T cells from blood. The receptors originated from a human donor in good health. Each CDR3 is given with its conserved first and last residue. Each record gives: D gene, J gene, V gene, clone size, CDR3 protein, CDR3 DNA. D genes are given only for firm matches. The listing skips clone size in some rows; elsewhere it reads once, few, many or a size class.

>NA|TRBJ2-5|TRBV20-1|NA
CSARVAGQGIQETQYF
TGCAGTGCTAGAGTCGCGGGGCAGGGGATCCAAGAGACCCAGTACTTC
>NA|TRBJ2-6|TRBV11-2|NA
CASTLGPTSGANVLTF
TGTGCCAGCACCCTAGGACCTACCTCTGGGGCCAACGTCCTGACTTTC
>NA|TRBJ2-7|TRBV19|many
CASRGPPREEQYF
TGTGCCAGTAGGGGACCCCCTCGGGAGGAGCAGTACTTC
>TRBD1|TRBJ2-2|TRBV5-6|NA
CASSLRSTGGPGELFF
TGTGCCAGCAGCTTGAGAAGCACAGGGGGCCCCGGGGAGCTGTTTTTT
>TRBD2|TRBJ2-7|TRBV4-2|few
CASSPGLAGVASYEQYF
TGTGCCAGCAGCCCCGGACTAGCGGGAGTAGCCTCCTACGAGCAGTACTTC
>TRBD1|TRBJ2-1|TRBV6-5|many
CASSLRDRDMDEQFF
TGTGCCAGCAGCCTCCGGGACAGGGATATGGATGAGCAGTTCTTC
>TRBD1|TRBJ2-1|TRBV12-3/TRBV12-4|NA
CATILRTGPSYNEQFF
TGTGCCACCATTCTTCGGACAGGGCCTTCCTACAATGAGCAGTTCTTC
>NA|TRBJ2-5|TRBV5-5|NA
CASSLVRHSEETQYF
TGTGCCAGCAGCTTGGTGCGCCACTCGGAGGAGACCCAGTACTTC
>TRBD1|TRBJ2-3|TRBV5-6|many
CASSPDRNIADTQYF
TGTGCCAGCAGCCCGGACAGGAATATTGCAGATACGCAGTATTTT
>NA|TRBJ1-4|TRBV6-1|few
CASQGVSVVPNEYEKLFF
TGTGCCAGCCAGGGAGTATCGGTTGTCCCCAACGAATATGAAAAACTGTTTTTT
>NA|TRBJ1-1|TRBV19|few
CASNQGLGDTEAFF
TGTGCCAGTAATCAGGGGCTTGGGGACACTGAAGCTTTCTTT
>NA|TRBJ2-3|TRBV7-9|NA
CASSPPGLGPVGQYF
TGTGCCAGCAGCCCACCAGGATTAGGCCCAGTTGGGCAGTATTTT
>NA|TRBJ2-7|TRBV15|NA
CATSRKPQAARGYF
TGTGCCACCAGCAGGAAACCACAGGCAGCCCGGGGGTACTTC
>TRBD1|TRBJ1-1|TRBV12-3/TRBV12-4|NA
CASSTDRSAEAFF
TGTGCCAGCAGCACGGACAGGTCGGCCGAAGCTTTCTTT
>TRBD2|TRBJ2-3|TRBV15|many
CATSREPGTSVGSVTDTQYF
TGTGCCACCAGCAGAGAACCCGGGACTAGCGTAGGGAGTGTTACAGATACGCAGTATTTT
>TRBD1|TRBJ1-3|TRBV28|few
CASSETGAGNTIYF
TGTGCCAGCAGCGAAACAGGGGCTGGAAACACCATATATTTT
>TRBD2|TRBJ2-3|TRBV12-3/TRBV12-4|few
CASSPSGGSQDTQYF
TGTGCCAGCAGCCCGTCCGGCGGGAGCCAAGATACGCAGTATTTT
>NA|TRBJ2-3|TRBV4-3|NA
CASSQDRAWYGDTQYF
TGCGCCAGCAGCCAAGATAGAGCGTGGTACGGGGATACGCAGTATTTT
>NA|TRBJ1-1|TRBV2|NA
CASSLRDLTEAFF
TGTGCCAGCAGCTTAAGGGACCTTACTGAAGCTTTCTTT
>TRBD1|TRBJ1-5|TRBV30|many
CAWSEGQGRQPQHF
TGTGCCTGGAGTGAGGGACAGGGTAGGCAGCCCCAGCATTTT
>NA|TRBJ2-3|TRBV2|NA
CASSPRDLPRDTQYF
TGTGCCAGCAGTCCCCGGGACCTCCCGAGAGATACGCAGTATTTT
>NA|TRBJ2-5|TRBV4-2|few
CASSQDIGPYGETQYF
TGTGCCAGCAGCCAAGATATTGGGCCCTACGGGGAGACCCAGTACTTC
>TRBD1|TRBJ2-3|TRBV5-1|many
CASSSRTGLDTDTQYF
TGCGCCAGCAGCTCGAGGACAGGGCTTGACACAGATACGCAGTATTTT
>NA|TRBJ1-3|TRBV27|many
CASKSLGLGNTIYF
TGTGCCAGCAAGTCCTTAGGTTTGGGAAACACCATATATTTT
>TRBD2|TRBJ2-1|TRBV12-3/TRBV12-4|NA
CASSCTSGGPDHKYNEQFF
TGTGCCAGCAGTTGCACTAGCGGGGGGCCCGATCATAAATACAATGAGCAGTTCTTC
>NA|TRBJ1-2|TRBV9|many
CASSVAGGGYGYTF
TGTGCCAGCAGCGTAGCTGGGGGCGGATATGGCTACACCTTC
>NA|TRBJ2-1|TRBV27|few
CASSHLNKQFF
TGTGCCAGCAGTCATCTAAATAAGCAGTTCTTC
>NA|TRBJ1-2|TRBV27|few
CASSLGGHPLEGYGYTF
TGTGCCAGCAGCCTAGGGGGACACCCCCTCGAGGGCTATGGCTACACCTTC
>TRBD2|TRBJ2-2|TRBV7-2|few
CASSPSLASGELFF
TGTGCCAGCAGCCCTTCACTAGCGTCCGGGGAGCTGTTTTTT
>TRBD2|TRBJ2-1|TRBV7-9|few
CASSYGTNPTGGNEQFF
TGTGCCAGCAGCTACGGGACTAACCCCACGGGGGGCAATGAGCAGTTCTTC
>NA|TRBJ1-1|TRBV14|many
CASSQVGVYTEAFF
TGTGCCAGCAGCCAAGTCGGCGTATACACTGAAGCTTTCTTT
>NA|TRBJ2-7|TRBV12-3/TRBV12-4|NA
CASSLAPAASEQYF
TGTGCCAGCAGTTTAGCGCCAGCCGCCTCCGAGCAGTACTTC
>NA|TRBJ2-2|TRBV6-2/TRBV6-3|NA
CASREGPYTGELFF
TGTGCCAGCAGGGAGGGACCTTACACCGGGGAGCTGTTTTTT
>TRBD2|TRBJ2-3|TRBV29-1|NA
CSVAGVEGDTQYF
TGCAGCGTGGCGGGAGTCGAAGGAGATACGCAGTATTTT
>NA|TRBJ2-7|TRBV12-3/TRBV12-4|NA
CADDSVFPRNEQYF
TGTGCCGACGACAGTGTGTTTCCTAGGAACGAGCAGTACTTC
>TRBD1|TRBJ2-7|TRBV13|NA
CASSLGGQGTYEQYF
TGTGCCAGCAGCTTAGGCGGACAGGGGACCTACGAGCAGTACTTC
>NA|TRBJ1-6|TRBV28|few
CASSHPQYRDNSPLHF
TGTGCCAGCAGTCACCCCCAATACAGGGATAATTCACCCCTCCACTTT
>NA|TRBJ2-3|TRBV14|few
CASSQAWVTTDTQYF
TGTGCCAGCAGCCAAGCGTGGGTTACAACAGATACGCAGTATTTT
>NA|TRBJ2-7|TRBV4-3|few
CASKGALGSYEQYF
TGCGCCAGCAAAGGGGCACTGGGATCCTACGAGCAGTACTTC
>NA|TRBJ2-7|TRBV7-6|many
CASSSWGGEQYF
TGTGCCAGCAGCTCTTGGGGTGGCGAGCAGTACTTC
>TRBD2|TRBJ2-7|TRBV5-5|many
CASALGLASYEQYF
TGTGCCAGCGCGTTGGGACTAGCCTCCTACGAGCAGTACTTC
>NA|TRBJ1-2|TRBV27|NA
CASRFDGLNYGYTF
TGTGCCAGCAGATTCGACGGACTTAACTATGGCTACACCTTC
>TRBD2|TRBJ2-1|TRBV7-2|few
CASSSKLAGVFNEQFF
TGTGCCAGCAGCAGCAAACTAGCGGGAGTTTTCAATGAGCAGTTCTTC
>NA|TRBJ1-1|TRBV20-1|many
CSAPEEGFISEAFF
TGCAGTGCCCCCGAGGAGGGATTCATCTCTGAAGCTTTCTTT
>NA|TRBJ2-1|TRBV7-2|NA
CASSWRSNEQFF
TGTGCCAGCAGCTGGCGTAGCAATGAGCAGTTCTTC
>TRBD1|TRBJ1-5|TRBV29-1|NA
CSVADRGPGQPQHF
TGCAGCGTTGCGGACAGGGGGCCGGGGCAGCCCCAGCATTTT
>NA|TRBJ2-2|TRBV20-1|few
CSGLGSNTGELFF
TGCAGTGGCCTCGGGAGCAACACCGGGGAGCTGTTTTTT
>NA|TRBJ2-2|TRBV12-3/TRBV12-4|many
CASSALLNTGELFF
TGTGCCAGCAGTGCCCTTCTCAACACCGGGGAGCTGTTTTTT
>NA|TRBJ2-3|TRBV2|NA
CASSSTVGDPTDTQYF
TGTGCCAGCAGCTCCACGGTGGGGGACCCCACAGATACGCAGTATTTT